Described below is a single T cell receptor beta chain sequence and its context. CDR3 length equals 14 residues. Looked up from germline, CDR1 is SEHNR and CDR2 is FQNEAQ (reference sequence). Deletions cut 5 bases from V and 7 bases from J, with 15 bases between. Under the authors' procedure: For nucleated cells, counts were estimated from reference gene primer amplification. Libraries were prepared by immunoSEQ multiplex PCR; TCRdb keeps only in-frame clonotypes and omits some of them. V, J and clone size are those of that table, while D and trimming were read from the DNA. The sample lists approximately 100,000 clones, 70% to 85% occurring once. This sample is drawn from a study of blood T cell repertoires in COVID-19. Whole-study context: Collection of acute and convalescent COVID-19 samples took place in the United States, Italy and Spain.

This rearrangement joins TRBV7-9 to TRBJ1-5; D is undetermined. Sequencing used peripheral blood. This receptor was obtained from an elderly woman with active or convalescent COVID-19. The CDR3 loop reads CASSVTTSTQPQHF. In nucleotides, the CDR3 is TGTGCCAGCAGCGTGACTACCTCCACACAGCCCCAGCATTTT. The full variable domain, with the rest looked up from reference TRBV7-9 and TRBJ1-5, is DTGVSQNPRHKITKRGQNVTFRCDPISEHNRLYWYRQTLGQGPEFLTYFQNEAQLEKSRLLSDRFSAERPKGSFSTLEIQRTEQGDSAMYLCASSVTTSTQPQHFGDGTRLSIL.